These T cell receptor beta chains were read from a single sample in a study of OX40 agonist ivuxolimab in advanced cancers. Assay used: immunoSEQ multiplex PCR; TCRdb lists only in-frame clones, some missing. The profile covers more than 100,000 clones, with 90% appearing a single time and 0.9% to 1.2% taken by the ten largest. This specimen consisted of CD4+ or CD8+ T cells sorted from blood, obtained in a trial of the OX40 agonist ivuxolimab. Source of these receptors: an adult with an advanced solid tumor such as melanoma, head and neck, liver or kidney cancer. Each CDR3 is given with its conserved first and last residue. The D gene is left open where the match is weak. Clone size appears in some rows only: once, few, many, or a class for an expanded clone.

>TRBV2|NA|15|TRBJ1-5|TRBD1
TGTGCCAGCAGTGATCGTCAGGGGGGCAATCAGCCCCAGCATTTT
CASSDRQGGNQPQHF
>TRBV6-1|NA|15|TRBJ2-7|TRBD2
TGTGCCAGCAGTCACCCGACTAGCGGGTCCTACGAGCAGTACTTC
CASSHPTSGSYEQYF
>TRBV18|NA|15|TRBJ2-7|TRBD2
TGTGCCAGCTCACCATCGAGCGGGGGGTCCTACGAGCAGTACTTC
CASSPSSGGSYEQYF
>TRBV6-5|NA|15|TRBJ1-1|NA
TGTGCCAGCAGTTACCCCGGGGGCCTGAACACTGAAGCTTTCTTT
CASSYPGGLNTEAFF
>TRBV6-6|few|16|TRBJ1-3|NA
TGTGCCAGCAGTTACTCTATGGCAGGGTCTGGAAACACCATATATTTT
CASSYSMAGSGNTIYF
>TRBV18|NA|13|TRBJ1-1|NA
TGTGCCAGCTCACCCCACCCAAACACTGAAGCTTTCTTT
CASSPHPNTEAFF
>TRBV27|once|19|TRBJ2-5|TRBD2
TGTGCCAGCAGCTCTACTCCGCTAGCGGGAGGGCCGAAGAGGGAGACCCAGTACTTC
CASSSTPLAGGPKRETQYF
>TRBV5-1|NA|16|TRBJ2-3|TRBD2
TGCGCCAGTTATACCGGGACTAGCGCCAGCACAGATACGCAGTATTTT
CASYTGTSASTDTQYF
>TRBV5-1|NA|14|TRBJ2-7|NA
TGCGCCAGCAGCTCCCGGGACTCCTCCTACGAGCAGTACTTC
CASSSRDSSYEQYF
>TRBV19|NA|13|TRBJ2-3|NA
TGTGCCAGTAGTATAATCGGGGCAGATACGCAGTATTTT
CASSIIGADTQYF
>TRBV19|NA|14|TRBJ1-2|NA
TGTGCCAGTAGTATGGGCAGGGGTAACTATGGCTACACCTTC
CASSMGRGNYGYTF
>TRBV19|NA|16|TRBJ1-6|NA
TGTGCCAGTGCGCCGGGACCTGGCACCTATAATTCACCCCTCCACTTT
CASAPGPGTYNSPLHF